This T cell receptor (beta chain) was recorded in a study of cytomegalovirus exposure and HLA in healthy donors. This clone was counted once. It was with 60 Vbeta and 13 Jbeta primers that the PCR ran. TCRdb's copy holds only in-frame clones and misses some; the assay was immunoSEQ multiplex PCR. The sample contains around 130,000 clones, more than 80% of which appear only once. The clonotype was recovered from a woman between 25 and 40 years old in good health and CMV-seropositive. The material sequenced was PBMCs.

The CDR3 DNA reads TGTGCCAGCAGCTTTAGGAGGGGGCGAGGGCAGCCCCAGCATTTT. It yields the protein CASSFRRGRGQPQHF. The chain uses TRBV5-6 and TRBJ1-5; 7 positions match TRBD1. V lost 2 bases and J lost 7; bases outside the gene matches: 9. Per germline, CDR1 SGHDT and CDR2 YYEEEE. This CDR3 is built from 15 residues.